Each of the 30 T cell receptor beta chains below was sequenced from the same sample in a study of cytomegalovirus exposure and HLA in healthy donors. Researchers ran the PCR with 60 Vbeta and 13 Jbeta primers. Here immunoSEQ multiplex PCR was the method, and the copy in TCRdb shows in-frame clones only, minus some. The sample records roughly 78,000 clones, 60% to 70% being singletons. The sample taken for sequencing was PBMCs. These receptor sequences come from a man aged 25 to 40 in good health and CMV-seropositive.

The count of this clone is one. The chain links TRBV19 to TRBJ2-4; D might be TRBD1 (6 bases). CDR1 LNHDA and CDR2 SQIVND come from the germline V gene (reference sequence). Deletions cut 3 bases from V and 4 bases from J, with 16 bases between. The CDR3 is made up of 16 amino acids. This chain's CDR3 is CASSIALGQRKNIQYF. The CDR3 DNA reads TGTGCCAGTAGTATCGCTTTAGGACAGCGAAAAAACATTCAGTACTTC.

This clone was found a few times. This sample also contains other DNA sequences that code for the same CDR3. The V and J genes are TRBV19 and TRBJ2-1, with TRBD2 matching over 8 bases. Germline V gene sequence: CDR1 LNHDA, CDR2 SQIVND (reference sequence). This CDR3 comprises 16 residues. V lost 5 bases to trimming and J lost 6 bases; unmatched junction nucleotides: 12. The CDR3 sequence is CASSLTGTSGPNEQFF. CDR3 sequence (DNA): TGTGCCAGTAGTCTGACCGGGACTAGTGGTCCCAATGAGCAGTTCTTC.

This clone was counted only a few times. This chain links TRBV11-2 with TRBJ2-7, with 9 bases fitting TRBD2. The CDR3 loop spans 12 amino acids. V trimming: 5 bases; J trimming: 5 bases; junction bases outside the gene matches: 1. Germline lookup yields CDR1 SGHAT and CDR2 FQNNGV. The CDR3 protein is CASSAGGHEQYF. The CDR3 DNA reads as TGTGCCAGCAGCGCGGGAGGGCACGAGCAGTACTTC.

The rearrangement uses TRBV6-1 and TRBJ1-5; tentative D call: TRBD1 (5 bases). Trimming pared 5 bases from V and 5 bases from J, leaving 10 bases between. In germline, CDR1 is MNHNS, CDR2 SASEGT. This CDR3 contains 13 residues. The CDR3 DNA is TGTGCCAGCAGTTCAGGGCCAGATCAGCCCCAGCATTTT. It specifies CASSSGPDQPQHF.

This sequence joins TRBV4-2 and TRBJ2-3; D possibly corresponds to TRBD2 (6 bases). Trimming shortened V by 1 base and J by 2 bases, and 13 bases separated the two germline ends. Germline V CDR1 and CDR2: LGHNA, YNFKEQ. The CDR3 loop spans 16 amino acids. For the CDR3, the DNA is TGTGCCAGCAGCCAAGGAAATAGCGGATTCACAGATACGCAGTATTTT. This translates into CASSQGNSGFTDTQYF.

This clone was counted between two and nine times. This chain uses TRBV27 with TRBJ1-2; 7 bases agree with TRBD1. The CDR3 covers 15 residues. V was clipped by 0 bases and J by 3 bases; unmatched bases: 4. Per the germline V gene, CDR1 is MNHEY and CDR2 is SMNVEV (reference sequence). The DNA of the CDR3 is TGTGCCAGCAGTTTATCACCCGACAGGGACTATGGCTACACCTTC. This translates into CASSLSPDRDYGYTF.

Details on this clone: Its ends do not fully match the called genes, so a read error is possible. This chain uses TRBV4-1 with TRBJ2-5; 7 positions agree with TRBD1. Germline CDR1 and CDR2: MGHRA and YSYEKL. The CDR3 contains 15 residues. The CDR3 protein is CASSLTGTAQEIQYF. CDR3 in DNA: TGCGCCAGCAGCCTTACCGGGACAGCCCAAGAGATCCAGTACTTC.

This clone was counted between two and nine times. The chain has TRBV5-1 and TRBJ1-1; D gene unclear. CDR1 is SGHRS and CDR2 is YFSETQ in the germline V gene. The CDR3 extends over 15 amino acids. V shed 4 bases and J shed 3 bases, with 16 bases lying between them. The CDR3 region is CASSPGRVRDTEAFF. CDR3 coding DNA: TGCGCCAGCAGCCCCGGGAGGGTGAGGGACACTGAAGCTTTCTTT.

The rearrangement joins TRBV27 to TRBJ2-7; D perhaps matches TRBD2 (5 bases). The CDR3 length is 13 residues. Trimming shortened V by 3 bases and J by 2 bases, and 8 bases separated the two germline ends. The germline gives CDR1 MNHEY, CDR2 SMNVEV (reference sequence). The CDR3 protein is CASSLTGTYEQYF. As DNA, the CDR3 is TGTGCCAGCAGTTTGACGGGAACCTACGAGCAGTACTTC.

This clone was seen more than once but under ten times. The J gene is TRBJ2-7, the V gene TRBV2, with D maybe TRBD2 (5 bases). Germline V lookup: CDR1 SNHLY, CDR2 FYNNEI. The CDR3 consists of 11 residues. Trimming took off 6 bases at V and 2 bases at J, with 5 bases between the two ends. Here the CDR3 reads CASSGTYEQYF. In DNA, the CDR3 is TGTGCCAGCAGCGGGACCTACGAGCAGTACTTC.

The chain is built from TRBV5-1 and TRBJ2-5; possibly TRBD2 for D (7 bases). CDR3 size: 15 residues. Deletions cut 7 bases from V and 1 base from J, with 17 bases between. Germline loops: CDR1 SGHRS, CDR2 YFSETQ. The CDR3 DNA reads as TGCGCCAGCGAGGTGGGGCGGGGGCTCCAAGAGACCCAGTACTTC. It translates to CASEVGRGLQETQYF.

This chain links TRBV7-9 with TRBJ1-1; 7 nucleotides align to TRBD1. Germline V gives CDR1 SEHNR, CDR2 FQNEAQ (reference sequence). This CDR3 comprises 15 residues. The V gene end was trimmed by 5 bases and the J gene end by 3 bases; junction bases not matched to a gene: 9. The CDR3 loop is CASSRPEGADTEAFF. The CDR3 coding sequence is TGTGCCAGCAGCCGTCCAGAGGGGGCGGACACTGAAGCTTTCTTT.

The rearrangement joins TRBV4-3 to TRBJ2-3, with TRBD2 identical over 9 bases. The CDR3 has 17 amino acids. With V trimmed by 2 bases and J by 1 base, 7 bases remained unmatched. Looked up from germline, CDR1 is LGHNA and CDR2 is YSLEER. The CDR3 here is CASSQSWAGGGTDTQYF. The CDR3 DNA reads TGCGCCAGCAGCCAATCTTGGGCGGGAGGGGGCACAGATACGCAGTATTTT.

The chain combines TRBV6-5 with TRBJ2-2; possible D gene TRBD2, 6 bases. CDR1 is MNHEY and CDR2 is SVGAGI in the germline V gene. V was pared by 2 bases and J by 2 bases, with 12 bases between. This CDR3 is 16 amino acids long. CDR3 amino acids: CASSYEGLYNTGELFF. The CDR3 DNA is TGTGCCAGCAGTTACGAGGGACTCTATAACACCGGGGAGCTGTTTTTT.

This chain joins TRBV9 and TRBJ2-3; 12 nucleotides match TRBD2. The V segment lost 3 bases and the J segment 4 bases; nucleotides outside the gene matches: 6. From germline, CDR1 is SGDLS and CDR2 YYNGEE. The CDR3 runs to 16 residues. The CDR3 here is CASSALAGGPADTQYF. The CDR3 coding sequence is TGTGCCAGCAGCGCGCTAGCGGGGGGGCCTGCAGATACGCAGTATTTT.

The chain joins TRBV19 to TRBJ2-2; 7 positions match TRBD1. The CDR3 loop spans 15 amino acids. J was trimmed by 2 bases and V by 4 bases; bases with no gene match: 4. Germline V gives CDR1 LNHDA, CDR2 SQIVND (reference sequence). The CDR3 loop is CASSNRDRNTGELFF. The CDR3 DNA is TGTGCCAGTAGTAATAGGGACAGAAACACCGGGGAGCTGTTTTTT.

The sample holds one count of this clone. The chain uses TRBV6-1 and TRBJ2-7; TRBD1 agrees at 7 bases. Germline lookup yields CDR1 MNHNS and CDR2 SASEGT. The J segment lost 4 bases and the V segment lost 3 bases, leaving 12 bases of the junction unmatched. The length of the CDR3 is 16 residues. The CDR3 is CASSEGDSPSLYEQYF. The CDR3 nucleotides read TGTGCCAGCAGTGAGGGGGACAGCCCATCACTTTACGAGCAGTACTTC.

This sequence joins TRBV7-9 and TRBJ2-1; 8 nucleotides agree with TRBD2. This CDR3 has 15 residues. Germline assignment: CDR1 SEHNR and CDR2 FQNEAQ (reference sequence). The V and J ends lost 3 bases and 9 bases, in that order; junction bases with no gene match: 10. CDR3 sequence: CASSFSRGGRGEQFF. CDR3 DNA: TGTGCCAGCAGCTTTTCACGGGGGGGCCGGGGTGAGCAGTTCTTC. The whole variable domain, filled in from reference TRBV7-9 and TRBJ2-1, reads DTGVSQNPRHKITKRGQNVTFRCDPISEHNRLYWYRQTLGQGPEFLTYFQNEAQLEKSRLLSDRFSAERPKGSFSTLEIQRTEQGDSAMYLCASSFSRGGRGEQFFGPGTRLTVL.

This clone was seen more than once but under ten times. The chain links TRBV5-1 to TRBJ2-1, with TRBD2 matching over 9 bases. Trimming at V came to 2 bases and at J to 2 bases, leaving 2 bases not matched to a gene. The CDR3 extends over 15 amino acids. The germline CDR1 and CDR2 sequences are SGHRS and YFSETQ. In nucleotides, the CDR3 is TGCGCCAGCAGCTTACGCGGGGGGGCCTACAATGAGCAGTTCTTC. Amino acid sequence: CASSLRGGAYNEQFF. Based on the CDR3 plus reference TRBV5-1 and TRBJ2-1, the full variable domain is KAGVTQTPRYLIKTRGQQVTLSCSPISGHRSVSWYQQTPGQGLQFLFEYFSETQRNKGNFPGRFSGRQFSNSRSEMNVSTLELGDSALYLCASSLRGGAYNEQFFGPGTRLTVL.

In its sample, this clone was seen once. This chain joins TRBV10-3 and TRBJ2-2; unclear D gene. This CDR3 region has 12 residues. Deletions cut 10 bases from V and 6 bases from J, with 12 bases between. The germline V gene encodes CDR1 ENHRY and CDR2 SYGVKD. This CDR3 reads CATSPVAGELFF. Written as DNA, the CDR3 is TGTGCCACCTCACCTGTAGCCGGGGAGCTGTTTTTT.

The V call is TRBV11-3, the J call TRBJ1-1; D possibly corresponds to TRBD1 (5 bases). Trimming left V 2 bases short and J 3 bases short, with 10 bases between. The CDR3 totals 14 residues. Germline loops: CDR1 SGHNT, CDR2 YENEEA. The CDR3 here is CASSLSGGDTEAFF. The CDR3 DNA sequence: TGTGCCAGCAGCTTAAGTGGAGGGGACACTGAAGCTTTCTTT.

The rearrangement uses TRBV7-2 and TRBJ1-1; unclear D gene. CDR3 length: 15 amino acids. Trimming took 4 bases from V and 0 from J, leaving 12 bases between them. CDR1 and CDR2 (germline): SGHTA, FQGNSA. The CDR3 loop reads CASSSTAFLNTEAFF. In DNA, the CDR3 is TGTGCCAGCAGCTCTACCGCGTTCTTGAACACTGAAGCTTTCTTT.

V usage is TRBV7-8 and J usage is TRBJ2-5, with 8 nucleotides matching TRBD2. Judging by the DNA end, TRBJ2-7 fits better; the J call may be wrong. Germline-derived CDR1 and CDR2 are SGHVS and FQNEAQ. CDR3 length: 15 amino acids. DNA of the CDR3: TGTGCCAGCAGCTCCAGGCGTCTAGCGGGCCACGAGCAGTACTTC. Translation: CASSSRRLAGHEQYF.

The chain employs TRBV9 and TRBJ1-1; D is ambiguous. V lost 4 bases and J 0 bases, leaving 10 bases between the germline ends. This CDR3 contains 14 residues. Germline V gives CDR1 SGDLS, CDR2 YYNGEE. This CDR3 reads CASSSQAMNTEAFF. The DNA of the CDR3 is TGTGCCAGCAGCTCCCAGGCCATGAACACTGAAGCTTTCTTT.

This chain links TRBV19 with TRBJ2-2; no clear D gene. From germline, CDR1 is LNHDA and CDR2 SQIVND (reference sequence). Trimming took 11 bases from V and 4 from J, leaving 11 bases between them. The CDR3 runs 12 residues. For the CDR3, the DNA is TGTGCCTGTGCCCGGGTCACCGGGGAGCTGTTTTTT. Amino acids: CACARVTGELFF.

The V call is TRBV2, the J call TRBJ2-2, with D perhaps matching TRBD1 (7 bases). This CDR3 region has 15 residues. Germline CDR1 SNHLY, CDR2 FYNNEI. Trimming removed 4 bases at V and 6 bases at J, with 15 bases between. The CDR3 protein is CASSGMQGEAGELFF. CDR3 sequence (DNA): TGTGCCAGCAGTGGGATGCAGGGGGAGGCCGGGGAGCTGTTTTTT.

In its sample, this clone was seen once. This sequence joins TRBV18 and TRBJ2-1; TRBD1 might be the D (5 bases). Germline V lookup: CDR1 KGHSH, CDR2 LQKENI. V dropped 3 bases and J dropped 10 bases, with 13 bases sitting between them. The CDR3 covers 13 residues. The CDR3 loop reads CASSPSDNREQFF. In DNA, the CDR3 is TGTGCCAGCTCACCTTCGGACAACAGGGAGCAGTTCTTC.

The chain has TRBV4-1 and TRBJ2-7; D call uncertain. V shed 8 bases and J shed 2 bases, with 10 bases lying between them. This CDR3 contains 12 residues. Per the germline V gene, CDR1 is MGHRA and CDR2 is YSYEKL. The CDR3 is CASRGDTYEQYF. As DNA, the CDR3 is TGCGCCAGCCGCGGTGATACCTACGAGCAGTACTTC.

In this sample, this clone turned up a few times. The CDR3 region has the DNA TGCAGCGCCCAGACCCTTTCAGGGGGATCAGGGACAGCTTTCTTT. This translates into CSAQTLSGGSGTAFF. The V and J genes are TRBV29-1 and TRBJ1-1, with 7 bases that match TRBD1. This CDR3 has 15 residues. The germline V gene encodes CDR1 SQVTM and CDR2 ANQGSEA. The junction had 21 bases not matched to a gene; V was cut back by 7 bases and J by 10 bases.

This sequence joins TRBV4-1 and TRBJ2-3; 11 positions match TRBD2. Per germline, CDR1 MGHRA and CDR2 YSYEKL. V dropped 5 bases and J dropped 3; count of bases not matched to a gene: 13. The CDR3 sequence is 18 residues long. CDR3 sequence reads: CASSATGLSGRGTDTQYF. CDR3 DNA: TGCGCCAGCAGCGCAACGGGACTTAGCGGGAGGGGGACAGATACGCAGTATTTT.